These 20 T cell receptor beta chains came from one sample sequenced in a study of cytomegalovirus exposure and HLA in healthy donors. Sequenced by immunoSEQ multiplex PCR; TCRdb stores in-frame clones only, minus some. The table has about 49,000 clones, roughly 92% seen once. The sample consisted of PBMCs. The receptors were sampled from a man between 18 and 35 years old in good health and CMV-seronegative.

The chain recombines TRBV18 with TRBJ2-3, with TRBD2 matching over 14 bases. This CDR3 has 18 amino acids. The V gene end was trimmed by 1 base and the J gene end by 1 base; junction bases not matched to a gene: 4. CDR1 is KGHSH, CDR2 LQKENI, per germline. CDR3 region: CASSPRTSGRSGTDTQYF. The CDR3 nucleotides are TGTGCCAGCTCACCACGGACTAGCGGGAGGTCAGGCACAGATACGCAGTATTTT.

The rearrangement uses TRBV5-8 and TRBJ1-2; D may be TRBD1 (5 bases). Germline V gene sequence: CDR1 SGHTS, CDR2 YDEGEE. V lost 2 bases, J lost 5 bases, and 13 bases lay in between. The CDR3 length is 14 residues. Here the CDR3 DNA reads TGTGCCAGCAGCTTTAGGACGGGGGGTTATGGCTACACCTTC. This codes for CASSFRTGGYGYTF.

CDR3 sequence reads: CASSLESGTDTQYF. CDR3 coding DNA: TGTGCCAGCAGCTTAGAAAGCGGCACAGATACGCAGTATTTT. The chain joins TRBV11-3 to TRBJ2-3; D call uncertain. The V end lost 0 bases, the J end lost 1 base, and 5 bases lay between the germline ends. The CDR3 covers 14 residues. The germline gives CDR1 SGHNT, CDR2 YENEEA.

The rearrangement links TRBV7-6 to TRBJ2-1, with unresolved D. V was pared by 0 bases and J by 2 bases, with 11 bases between. CDR1 is SGHVS, CDR2 FNYEAQ, per germline. The CDR3 is 16 residues long. This CDR3 is CASSLAPPLPYNEQFF. The CDR3 nucleotides read TGTGCCAGCAGCTTAGCACCCCCTCTACCCTACAATGAGCAGTTCTTC.

This sequence joins TRBV7-8 and TRBJ2-5, with D possibly matching TRBD1 (5 bases). Between the trimmed V and J ends, which lost 5 bases and 6 bases, there was a span of 10 bases. The CDR3 is 12 residues long. Germline CDR1 is SGHVS and CDR2 is FQNEAQ. In DNA form, the CDR3 reads TGTGCCAGCAGCCGCGACAGCCAGACCCAGTACTTC. It yields the protein CASSRDSQTQYF.

The rearrangement uses TRBV4-1 and TRBJ2-7, with 7 bases fitting TRBD2. CDR3 length: 15 residues. J lost 1 base, V lost 3 bases, and 6 bases had no gene match. The germline V gene encodes CDR1 MGHRA and CDR2 YSYEKL. The CDR3 DNA reads as TGCGCCAGCAGCCAGTACAGCGGGGTGTCCTACGAGCAGTACTTC. Translated: CASSQYSGVSYEQYF.

The V gene is TRBV7-9, the J gene TRBJ2-2; 9 positions agree with TRBD2. The germline CDR1 and CDR2 sequences are SEHNR and FQNEAQ (reference sequence). Trimming at V came to 5 bases and at J to 8 bases, leaving 9 bases not matched to a gene. This CDR3 is 15 amino acids long. This CDR3 reads CASSPRSSGSGELFF. The CDR3 DNA is TGTGCCAGCAGCCCACGGAGTAGCGGGAGTGGGGAGCTGTTTTTT.

This chain's CDR3 is CASSLAVSGANVLTF. In nucleotides, the CDR3 is TGTGCCAGCAGCTTAGCCGTATCTGGGGCCAACGTCCTGACTTTC. This sequence joins TRBV11-2 and TRBJ2-6; D not certain. The CDR3 runs to 15 residues. CDR1 SGHAT and CDR2 FQNNGV come from the germline V gene. V was cut by 1 base and J by 1 base, with 5 bases left in between.

The chain combines TRBV19 with TRBJ2-3; 10 nucleotides line up with TRBD2. The CDR3 loop spans 16 amino acids. In germline, CDR1 is LNHDA, CDR2 SQIVND (reference sequence). V gave up 7 bases and J gave up 2 bases; unmatched junction bases: 9. This CDR3 reads CASTTLAGAPTDTQYF. CDR3 bases: TGTGCCAGTACCACTCTAGCGGGGGCCCCCACAGATACGCAGTATTTT.

This clone was found once. The chain recombines TRBV19 with TRBJ1-3, with D tentatively TRBD1 (6 bases). Germline lookup yields CDR1 LNHDA and CDR2 SQIVND (reference sequence). The CDR3 contains 15 residues. V lost 5 bases to trimming and J lost 0 bases, with 11 bases between them. CDR3 sequence: CASSLGTISGNTIYF. The DNA for the CDR3 is TGTGCCAGTAGTCTGGGGACAATCTCTGGAAACACCATATATTTT.

V usage is TRBV7-9 and J usage is TRBJ2-3, with 12 bases aligning to TRBD2. This CDR3 has 16 residues. Per germline, CDR1 SEHNR and CDR2 FQNEAQ (reference sequence). The ends lost 4 bases at V and 2 bases at J; junction bases unmatched: 4. CDR3 DNA sequence: TGTGCCAGCAGCTCCGGACTAGCGGGGCCCACAGATACGCAGTATTTT. This codes for CASSSGLAGPTDTQYF.

This sequence joins TRBV2 and TRBJ2-3, with D maybe TRBD2 (5 bases). V was cut by 0 bases and J by 0 bases, with 10 bases left in between. This CDR3 is 16 amino acids long. The germline gives CDR1 SNHLY, CDR2 FYNNEI. This chain's CDR3 is CASSEASRTSTDTQYF. In nucleotides, the CDR3 is TGTGCCAGCAGTGAAGCGAGTCGGACTAGCACAGATACGCAGTATTTT.

V and J are TRBV28 and TRBJ2-7; TRBD2 might be the D (5 bases). CDR3 length: 16 residues. V lost 2 bases, J lost 0 bases, and 14 bases lay in between. Per germline, CDR1 MDHEN and CDR2 SYDVKM. CDR3 nucleotide sequence: TGTGCCAGCAGTTTAACCGGGATCCCCAGCTCCTACGAGCAGTACTTC. It yields the protein CASSLTGIPSSYEQYF.

The gene calls are TRBV5-1 and TRBJ2-6, with 9 bases matching TRBD1. Germline CDR1 and CDR2: SGHRS and YFSETQ. After removal of 3 bases from V and 8 bases from J, the junction contained 9 bases not matched to a gene. This CDR3 spans 16 amino acids. CDR3 nucleotides: TGCGCCAGCAGCTCGGATCCCGGGACAGGGCCCAACGTCCTGACTTTC. As protein: CASSSDPGTGPNVLTF.

The rearrangement joins TRBV7-3 to TRBJ2-2; 8 positions match TRBD2. This CDR3 contains 15 residues. In germline, CDR1 is SGHTA, CDR2 FQGTGA. Trimming took 5 bases from V and 6 from J; bases not matched to a gene: 8. The CDR3 sequence: CASSPSGSFAGELFF. In DNA, the CDR3 is TGTGCCAGCAGCCCCAGCGGGAGTTTTGCCGGGGAGCTGTTTTTT.

The gene calls are TRBV5-1 and TRBJ2-7; D is possibly TRBD2 (6 bases). The V end was cut by 0 bases, the J end by 4 bases, with 23 bases between. The germline CDR1 and CDR2 sequences are SGHRS and YFSETQ. CDR3 length equals 18 residues. In nucleotides, the CDR3 is TGCGCCAGCAGCTTGGGGGGGTTGGAGGGTTCGCCCTTGTACGAGCAGTACTTC. It encodes CASSLGGLEGSPLYEQYF.

The chain recombines TRBV4-3 with TRBJ2-1, with D perhaps TRBD1 (6 bases). Germline V gene sequence: CDR1 LGHNA, CDR2 YSLEER. Trimming left V 0 bases short and J 8 bases short, with 8 bases between. The CDR3 spans 13 residues. The CDR3 nucleotides are TGCGCCAGCAGCCAAGATTGGGGGCATGAGCAGTTCTTC. This encodes CASSQDWGHEQFF.

V and J are TRBV6-5 and TRBJ2-2; possibly TRBD2 for D (5 bases). Germline assignment: CDR1 MNHEY and CDR2 SVGAGI. Trimming pared 2 bases from V and 4 bases from J, leaving 5 bases between. The CDR3 length is 13 residues. CDR3 region: CASSYGSTGELFF. CDR3 nucleotides: TGTGCCAGCAGTTACGGGAGCACCGGGGAGCTGTTTTTT.

This clone has a single count. The chain combines TRBV7-9 with TRBJ1-4; weak D call: TRBD1 (5 bases). This CDR3 has 13 residues. CDR1 SEHNR and CDR2 FQNEAQ come from the germline V gene (reference sequence). The V and J ends lost 1 base and 10 bases respectively, with 10 bases between them. CDR3 nucleotides: TGTGCCAGCAGCTTAGTTCTGGGGGGAAAACTGTTTTTT. Translation: CASSLVLGGKLFF.

The rearrangement links TRBV30 to TRBJ2-1; 8 positions agree with TRBD2. J lost 3 bases, V lost 0 bases, and 4 bases had no gene match. The CDR3 has 15 residues. CDR1 is GTSNPN, CDR2 SVGIG, per germline (reference sequence). DNA of the CDR3: TGTGCCTGGAGTGTGGGTAGCGGGGACTACAATGAGCAGTTCTTC. Its protein product is CAWSVGSGDYNEQFF. Based on the CDR3 plus reference TRBV30 and TRBJ2-1, the full variable domain is SQTIHQWPATLVQPVGSPLSLECTVEGTSNPNLYWYRQAAGRGLQLLFYSVGIGQISSEVPQNLSASRPQDRQFILSSKKLLLSDSGFYLCAWSVGSGDYNEQFFGPGTRLTVL.